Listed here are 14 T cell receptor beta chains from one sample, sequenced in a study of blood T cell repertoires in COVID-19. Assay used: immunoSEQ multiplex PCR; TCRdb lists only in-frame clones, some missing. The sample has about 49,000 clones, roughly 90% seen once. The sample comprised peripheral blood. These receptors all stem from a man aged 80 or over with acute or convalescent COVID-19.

Here the CDR3 DNA reads TGCAGCGTTGTATCAGACAGCGAAAAACTGTTTTTT. It translates to CSVVSDSEKLFF. J is TRBJ1-4 and V is TRBV29-1; D possibly corresponds to TRBD1 (5 bases). The CDR3 runs to 12 residues. Between the trimmed V and J ends, which lost 4 bases and 8 bases, there was a span of 11 bases. Germline loops: CDR1 SQVTM, CDR2 ANQGSEA.

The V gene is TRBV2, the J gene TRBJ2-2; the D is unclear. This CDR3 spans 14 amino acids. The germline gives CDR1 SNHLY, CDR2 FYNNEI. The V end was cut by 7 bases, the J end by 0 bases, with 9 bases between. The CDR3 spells CASTESTNTGELFF. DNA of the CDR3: TGTGCCAGCACAGAATCCACGAACACCGGGGAGCTGTTTTTT.

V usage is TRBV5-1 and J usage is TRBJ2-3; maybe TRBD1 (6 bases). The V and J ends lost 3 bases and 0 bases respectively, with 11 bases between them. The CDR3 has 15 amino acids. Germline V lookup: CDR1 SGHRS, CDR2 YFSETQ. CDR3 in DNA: TGCGCCAGCAGCTCCGGGACACCTAGCACAGATACGCAGTATTTT. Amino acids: CASSSGTPSTDTQYF.

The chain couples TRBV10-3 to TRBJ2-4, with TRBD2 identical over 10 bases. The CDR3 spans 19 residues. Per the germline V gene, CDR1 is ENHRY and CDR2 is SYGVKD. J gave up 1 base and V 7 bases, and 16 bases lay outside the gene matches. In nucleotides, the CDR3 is TGTGCCATCACCATCAGCGGGGGGGCCCCTCGGGTCGCCAAAAACATTCAGTACTTC. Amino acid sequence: CAITISGGAPRVAKNIQYF.

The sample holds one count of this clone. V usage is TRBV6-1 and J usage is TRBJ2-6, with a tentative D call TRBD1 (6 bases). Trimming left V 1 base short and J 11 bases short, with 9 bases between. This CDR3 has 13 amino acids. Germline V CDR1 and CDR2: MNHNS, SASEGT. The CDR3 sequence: CASSEEQGYVLTF. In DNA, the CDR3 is TGTGCCAGCAGTGAAGAACAGGGTTACGTCCTGACTTTC.

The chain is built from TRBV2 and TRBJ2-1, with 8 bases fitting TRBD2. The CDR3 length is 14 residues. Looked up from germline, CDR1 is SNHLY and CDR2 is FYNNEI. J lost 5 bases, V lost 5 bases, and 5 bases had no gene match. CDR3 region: CASSYRGGHNEQFF. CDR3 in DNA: TGTGCCAGCAGTTACCGGGGGGGCCACAATGAGCAGTTCTTC. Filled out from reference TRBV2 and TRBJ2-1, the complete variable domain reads EPEVTQTPSHQVTQMGQEVILRCVPISNHLYFYWYRQILGQKVEFLVSFYNNEISEKSEIFDDQFSVERPDGSNFTLKIRSTKLEDSAMYFCASSYRGGHNEQFFGPGTRLTVL.

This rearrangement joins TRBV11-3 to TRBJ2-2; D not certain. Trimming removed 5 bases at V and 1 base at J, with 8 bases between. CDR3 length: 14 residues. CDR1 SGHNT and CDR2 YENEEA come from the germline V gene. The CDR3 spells CASSHSVNTGELFF. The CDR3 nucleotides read TGTGCCAGCAGCCATTCGGTGAACACCGGGGAGCTGTTTTTT. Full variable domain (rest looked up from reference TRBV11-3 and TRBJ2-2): EAGVVQSPRYKIIEKKQPVAFWCNPISGHNTLYWYLQNLGQGPELLIRYENEEAVDDSQLPKDRFSAERLKGVDSTLKIQPAELGDSAVYLCASSHSVNTGELFFGEGSRLTVL.

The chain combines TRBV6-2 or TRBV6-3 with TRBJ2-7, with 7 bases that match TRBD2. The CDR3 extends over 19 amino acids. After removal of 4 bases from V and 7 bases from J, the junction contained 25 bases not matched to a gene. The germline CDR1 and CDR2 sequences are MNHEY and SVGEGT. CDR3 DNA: TGTGCCAGCAGTTTCTCCCCTCGCGAAACTAGCGAGGGTGGATGGGAGCAGTACTTC. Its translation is CASSFSPRETSEGGWEQYF.

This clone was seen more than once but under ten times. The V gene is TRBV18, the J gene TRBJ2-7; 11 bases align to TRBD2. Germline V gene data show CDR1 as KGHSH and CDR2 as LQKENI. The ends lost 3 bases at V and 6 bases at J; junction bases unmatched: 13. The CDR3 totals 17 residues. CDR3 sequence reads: CASSPRASGGSGVEQYF. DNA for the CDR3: TGTGCCAGCTCACCTCGGGCTAGCGGGGGGTCCGGAGTCGAGCAGTACTTC.

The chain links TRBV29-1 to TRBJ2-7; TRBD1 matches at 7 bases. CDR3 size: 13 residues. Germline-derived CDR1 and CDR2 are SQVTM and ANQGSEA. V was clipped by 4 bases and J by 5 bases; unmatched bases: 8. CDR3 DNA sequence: TGCAGCGTTGCGGGCGACAGGGTCCACGAGCAGTACTTC. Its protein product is CSVAGDRVHEQYF.

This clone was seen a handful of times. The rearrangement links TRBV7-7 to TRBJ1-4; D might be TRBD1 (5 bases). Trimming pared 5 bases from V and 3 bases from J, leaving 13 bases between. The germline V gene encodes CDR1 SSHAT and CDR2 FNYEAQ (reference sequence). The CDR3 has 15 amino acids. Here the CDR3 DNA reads TGTGCCAGCAGCCTGGGGCGGGGTCCTAATGAAAAACTGTTTTTT. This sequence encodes CASSLGRGPNEKLFF.

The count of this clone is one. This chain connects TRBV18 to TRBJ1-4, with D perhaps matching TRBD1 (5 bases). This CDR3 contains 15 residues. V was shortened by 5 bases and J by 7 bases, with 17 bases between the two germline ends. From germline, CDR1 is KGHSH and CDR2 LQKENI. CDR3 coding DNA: TGTGCCAGCTCAGGCTCAGGGCCGACGCCTGAAAAACTGTTTTTT. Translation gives CASSGSGPTPEKLFF.

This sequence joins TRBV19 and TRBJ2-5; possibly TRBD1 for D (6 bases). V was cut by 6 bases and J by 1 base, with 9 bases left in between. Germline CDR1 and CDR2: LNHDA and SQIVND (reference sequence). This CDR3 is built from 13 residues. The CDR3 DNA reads TGTGCCAGTAGACGGACAGTCCAAGAGACCCAGTACTTC. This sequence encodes CASRRTVQETQYF.

As DNA, the CDR3 is TGTGCCTGGAGTGGAGGGAGCACCCCCCACTTT. Translating it yields CAWSGGSTPHF. The chain links TRBV30 to TRBJ1-6; D not certain. V lost 1 base and J lost 18, with 13 bases in between. This CDR3 is built from 11 residues. CDR1 is GTSNPN, CDR2 SVGIG, per germline (reference sequence).